The 23 T cell receptor beta chains presented below share a single source sample, sequenced in a study of shared clonotypes between healthy human individuals. The repertoire was sequenced with immunoSEQ multiplex PCR; TCRdb's copy has only in-frame clones and lacks some. The top ten clones hold 0.95% to 1.5% of a sample with about 1.5 million clones, around 97% of them seen once. The specimen sequenced was naive CD4+ T cells sorted from blood. Noted subset: CD45RA+ positively selected. These receptors originate from a man younger than 45 in good health.

The chain has TRBV19 and TRBJ2-5; 9 bases are shared with TRBD1. V lost 7 bases and J lost 6; bases outside the gene matches: 12. The V gene's germline CDR1 is LNHDA and CDR2 SQIVND (reference sequence). There are 15 residues in the CDR3. The CDR3 reads CASTAGQGSSKTQYF. CDR3 DNA: TGTGCCAGTACAGCCGGACAGGGGTCATCGAAGACCCAGTACTTC.

This chain links TRBV5-4 with TRBJ1-4, with a possible D match to TRBD1 (5 bases). Germline V gene lookup returns CDR1 SGHNT and CDR2 YYREEE (reference sequence). The CDR3 covers 18 residues. V lost 7 bases and J 0 bases, leaving 22 bases between the germline ends. CDR3 in DNA: TGTGCCAGCGCCCCCGGTGGGGACCCCATCTCAACTAATGAAAAACTGTTTTTT. Protein: CASAPGGDPISTNEKLFF.

DNA for the CDR3: TGTGCCAGCAGCGTAGACCCACTGACAGGGATTAAATACGAGCAGTACTTC. Translating gives CASSVDPLTGIKYEQYF. The chain has TRBV9 and TRBJ2-7, with 7 bases fitting TRBD1. The CDR3 covers 17 residues. Germline V gives CDR1 SGDLS, CDR2 YYNGEE. With 0 bases clipped from V and 4 bases from J, the junction kept 13 bases outside the gene matches.

The rearrangement joins TRBV7-9 to TRBJ2-4; D is possibly TRBD1 or TRBD2 (5 bases each). V lost 5 bases and J lost 4, with 15 bases in between. The CDR3 totals 15 residues. Per the germline V gene, CDR1 is SEHNR and CDR2 is FQNEAQ (reference sequence). The CDR3 DNA reads TGTGCCAGCAGCGTTGGGGCCGGGGAGAAAAACATTCAGTACTTC. Protein: CASSVGAGEKNIQYF.

This chain joins TRBV2 and TRBJ1-2, with 7 bases identical to TRBD1. Germline V gene lookup returns CDR1 SNHLY and CDR2 FYNNEI. The length of the CDR3 is 14 residues. The J segment lost 4 bases and the V segment lost 5 bases, leaving 7 bases of the junction unmatched. As DNA, the CDR3 is TGTGCCAGCAGTTCCTTGACAGGGACCTATGGCTACACCTTC. Protein: CASSSLTGTYGYTF.

As concerns this clone: An end of the junction does not agree with germline; a read error may underlie this. V and J are TRBV6-6 and TRBJ2-5; 11 bases align to TRBD2. In germline, CDR1 is MNHNY, CDR2 SVGAGI (reference sequence). The CDR3 extends over 16 amino acids. The CDR3 bases are TGTGCCAGCAGTAACTCCATGACTAGCGGGACCGAGACCCAGTACTTC. This sequence encodes CASSNSMTSGTETQYF.

This chain uses TRBV4-1 with TRBJ2-7; D gene unclear. Germline CDR1 reads MGHRA; CDR2 reads YSYEKL. This CDR3 contains 15 residues. V shed 1 base and J shed 3 bases, with 13 bases lying between them. CDR3 sequence reads: CASSQASTEIYEQYF. DNA of the CDR3: TGCGCCAGCAGCCAAGCTAGTACAGAGATCTACGAGCAGTACTTC.

The rearrangement joins TRBV7-9 to TRBJ2-3; TRBD1 might be the D (5 bases). The germline CDR1 and CDR2 sequences are SEHNR and FQNEAQ (reference sequence). The CDR3 runs to 11 residues. Between the trimmed V and J ends, which lost 8 bases and 2 bases, there was a span of 5 bases. The CDR3 protein is CASGATDTQYF. In DNA form, the CDR3 reads TGTGCCAGCGGGGCCACAGATACGCAGTATTTT.

The chain couples TRBV10-2 to TRBJ2-1, with a weak D call TRBD2 (5 bases). The CDR3 consists of 11 residues. V lost 5 bases to trimming and J lost 8 bases, with 7 bases between them. The germline V gene encodes CDR1 WSHSY and CDR2 SAAADI. The CDR3 protein is CASSWRDEQFF. The CDR3 DNA sequence: TGCGCCAGCAGTTGGCGGGATGAGCAGTTCTTC.

The chain combines TRBV10-3 with TRBJ2-3, with TRBD1 as a possible D gene (8 bases). The V end was cut by 7 bases, the J end by 4 bases, with 15 bases between. CDR1 is ENHRY, CDR2 SYGVKD, per germline. There are 14 residues in the CDR3. CDR3: CAINPQGGADTQYF. Written as DNA, the CDR3 is TGTGCCATCAATCCACAGGGGGGGGCAGATACGCAGTATTTT.

The J gene is TRBJ1-5, the V gene TRBV19, with 10 bases aligning to TRBD1. Losses at the gene ends were 3 bases for V and 9 bases for J; bases not matched to a gene: 11. Germline CDR1 reads LNHDA; CDR2 reads SQIVND (reference sequence). This CDR3 has 16 amino acids. DNA of the CDR3: TGTGCCAGTAGTATGGAGGGACAGGGGAGGTCTTTGCCCCAGCATTTT. Translation gives CASSMEGQGRSLPQHF.

The sample holds one count of this clone. V is TRBV11-2 and J is TRBJ1-4; 7 nucleotides match TRBD1. The length of the CDR3 is 15 residues. J was trimmed by 10 bases and V by 3 bases; bases with no gene match: 11. CDR1 is SGHAT, CDR2 FQNNGV, per germline. As DNA, the CDR3 is TGTGCCAGCAGCTTGGACCGGGACAGAAGAGGAAAACTGTTTTTT. Its translation is CASSLDRDRRGKLFF.

This rearrangement joins TRBV18 to TRBJ2-5; 8 positions match TRBD2. The CDR3 totals 15 residues. Germline CDR1 reads KGHSH; CDR2 reads LQKENI. With V trimmed by 1 base and J by 8 bases, 9 bases remained unmatched. For the CDR3, the DNA is TGTGCCAGCTCACCACTTGTCGGGGGGGTAGAAACCCAGTACTTC. This encodes CASSPLVGGVETQYF.

This rearrangement joins TRBV7-9 to TRBJ2-7, with 11 positions matching TRBD2. The CDR3 totals 16 residues. CDR1 SEHNR and CDR2 FQNEAQ come from the germline V gene (reference sequence). J was trimmed by 1 base and V by 5 bases; bases with no gene match: 7. The CDR3 nucleotides read TGTGCCAGCAGCCTCGCTAGCGGGAGGTGGTCCTACGAGCAGTACTTC. Amino acids: CASSLASGRWSYEQYF.

The chain is built from TRBV7-9 and TRBJ1-1, with D unclear. With 6 bases removed from V and 4 bases from J, the gap between germline ends came to 6 bases. CDR1 is SEHNR and CDR2 is FQNEAQ in the germline V gene (reference sequence). The CDR3 loop spans 11 amino acids. CDR3 residues: CASREPTEAFF. CDR3 DNA: TGTGCCAGCAGAGAGCCCACTGAAGCTTTCTTT.

J is TRBJ2-7 and V is TRBV11-2, with TRBD1 as a possible D gene (5 bases). In germline, CDR1 is SGHAT, CDR2 FQNNGV. CDR3 length equals 14 residues. V shed 2 bases and J shed 1 base, with 9 bases lying between them. The CDR3 loop reads CASSLTRVSYEQYF. Written as DNA, the CDR3 is TGTGCCAGCAGCTTAACCAGGGTTTCCTACGAGCAGTACTTC.

This chain links TRBV5-6 with TRBJ1-1, with 9 bases that match TRBD1. The V segment lost 4 bases and the J segment 1 base; nucleotides outside the gene matches: 5. The CDR3 length is 15 residues. Germline loops: CDR1 SGHDT, CDR2 YYEEEE. The CDR3 protein is CASSGGGQGNTEAFF. The DNA for the CDR3 is TGTGCCAGCAGCGGTGGGGGACAGGGGAACACTGAAGCTTTCTTT.

This clone was detected only once. CDR3 sequence: CASREASGGSSYNEQFF. The CDR3 DNA sequence: TGCGCCAGCAGGGAAGCTAGCGGGGGGAGCTCCTACAATGAGCAGTTCTTC. The chain couples TRBV4-1 to TRBJ2-1; TRBD2 agrees at 11 bases. The germline V gene has CDR1 MGHRA and CDR2 YSYEKL. V trimming: 6 bases; J trimming: 0 bases; junction bases outside the gene matches: 7. This CDR3 region has 17 residues.

The rearrangement uses TRBV5-6 and TRBJ2-1; D perhaps matches TRBD2 (5 bases). Germline lookup yields CDR1 SGHDT and CDR2 YYEEEE. V lost 4 bases and J 0 bases, leaving 11 bases between the germline ends. CDR3 length: 15 amino acids. The CDR3 region is CASSQLASSYNEQFF. CDR3 sequence (DNA): TGTGCCAGCAGCCAATTAGCGAGCTCCTACAATGAGCAGTTCTTC. The full variable domain, rest sourced from reference TRBV5-6 and TRBJ2-1, is DAGVTQSPTHLIKTRGQQVTLRCSPKSGHDTVSWYQQALGQGPQFIFQYYEEEERQRGNFPDRFSGHQFPNYSSELNVNALLLGDSALYLCASSQLASSYNEQFFGPGTRLTVL.

This clone was seen a single time. The chain employs TRBV6-6 and TRBJ2-5; 7 nucleotides align to TRBD2. There are 15 residues in the CDR3. Germline assignment: CDR1 MNHNY and CDR2 SVGAGI (reference sequence). Trimming took 1 base from V and 5 from J; bases not matched to a gene: 7. The CDR3 is CASSYFGGDWETQYF. The CDR3 bases are TGTGCCAGCAGTTACTTTGGGGGGGATTGGGAGACCCAGTACTTC.

The CDR3 DNA sequence: TGTGCCAGCAGCTTAGCCCCGCCCTCCCCTGGTGGGGCCAACGTCCTGACTTTC. Encoded protein: CASSLAPPSPGGANVLTF. The J gene is TRBJ2-6, the V gene TRBV11-2; D is undetermined. The germline CDR1 and CDR2 sequences are SGHAT and FQNNGV. The germline V and J ends were trimmed by 1 base and 3 bases, with 16 bases remaining between them. The CDR3 spans 18 residues.

This sequence joins TRBV10-3 and TRBJ2-7, with a possible D match to TRBD2 (6 bases). Per germline, CDR1 ENHRY and CDR2 SYGVKD. Between the trimmed V and J ends, which lost 4 bases and 7 bases, there was a span of 20 bases. The CDR3 contains 15 residues. The CDR3: CAISVLAIGPLEQYF. CDR3 DNA: TGTGCCATCAGTGTTCTAGCGATCGGACCCCTTGAGCAGTACTTC.

The gene calls are TRBV7-2 and TRBJ2-1, with D hard to call. This CDR3 is 17 amino acids long. The V end was cut by 3 bases, the J end by 6 bases, with 21 bases between. Germline V gives CDR1 SGHTA, CDR2 FQGNSA. The CDR3 DNA sequence: TGTGCCAGCAGCTTTCATTTCGGCGCGGAATCGGTCAATGAGCAGTTCTTC. This sequence encodes CASSFHFGAESVNEQFF.